The 30 T cell receptor beta chains reported below all come from one sample, sequenced in a study of patients and donors after allogeneic stem cell transplantation. In TCRdb, the RT-PCR reads were re-called with MiXCR into one record per CDR3 protein. Of approximately 250,000 distinct CDR3 sequences listed, about 14% are singletons. The sample comprised blood, either unsorted or a sorted T cell fraction (not recorded which). Every receptor here comes from a human donor who was either an allogeneic HSCT recipient or a stem cell or donor lymphocyte infusion donor (not recorded which). It is not recorded whose cells these are; they may come from a transplant donor.

This clonotype was seen more than once but under ten times. The chain uses TRBV9 and TRBJ2-7; 7 bases line up with TRBD1. Per the germline V gene, CDR1 is SGDLS and CDR2 is YYNGEE. J lost 2 bases, V lost 3 bases, and 8 bases had no gene match. CDR3 length: 15 amino acids. The CDR3 region is CASSAGTAMTYEQYF. The CDR3 DNA sequence: TGTGCCAGCAGCGCCGGGACAGCCATGACCTACGAGCAGTACTTC.

This clonotype showed up just a few times. The chain is built from TRBV6-2 or TRBV6-3 and TRBJ2-7, with TRBD2 identical over 10 bases. The CDR3 is 13 amino acids. With V trimmed by 7 bases and J by 4 bases, 4 bases remained unmatched. Germline V lookup: CDR1 MNHEY, CDR2 SVGEGT. The DNA for the CDR3 is TGTGCCAGCATTCTAGCGGGAGTTTACGAGCAGTACTTC. The encoded protein is CASILAGVYEQYF.

V usage is TRBV15 and J usage is TRBJ2-5, with D unclear. The CDR3 loop spans 15 amino acids. CDR1 LNHNV and CDR2 YYDKDF come from the germline V gene (reference sequence). V was shortened by 0 bases and J by 3 bases, with 11 bases between the two germline ends. CDR3 bases: TGTGCCACCAGCAGAGATGGTCGGGCAGAAGAGACCCAGTACTTC. This sequence encodes CATSRDGRAEETQYF.

The table lists this clonotype with a few counts. This sequence joins TRBV7-2 and TRBJ2-1; tentatively, D is TRBD1 (6 bases). Germline loops: CDR1 SGHTA, CDR2 FQGNSA. The CDR3 is 15 amino acids. Deletions cut 0 bases from V and 3 bases from J, with 9 bases between. DNA of the CDR3: TGTGCCAGCAGCTTAGCCGGACAGATCTACAATGAGCAGTTCTTC. Its translation is CASSLAGQIYNEQFF.

V and J are TRBV5-6 and TRBJ2-2, with D uncertain. Trimming removed 4 bases from V and 5 bases from J, with 15 bases in between. The CDR3 covers 15 residues. Germline lookup yields CDR1 SGHDT and CDR2 YYEEEE. The CDR3 sequence is CASSPYVDRTGELFF. Written as DNA, the CDR3 is TGTGCCAGCAGCCCTTACGTGGATCGAACCGGGGAGCTGTTTTTT. Looking up the rest from reference TRBV5-6 and TRBJ2-2 gives the full variable domain: DAGVTQSPTHLIKTRGQQVTLRCSPKSGHDTVSWYQQALGQGPQFIFQYYEEEERQRGNFPDRFSGHQFPNYSSELNVNALLLGDSALYLCASSPYVDRTGELFFGEGSRLTVL.

V is TRBV13 and J is TRBJ2-3; 13 bases are a match to TRBD2. V was clipped by 0 bases and J by 5 bases; unmatched bases: 11. This CDR3 has 19 amino acids. Germline V lookup: CDR1 PRHDT, CDR2 FYEKMQ (reference sequence). Written as DNA, the CDR3 is TGTGCCAGCAGCTTAGGTGAACTAGCGGGAGGGCCTACGAGAGATACGCAGTATTTT. It encodes CASSLGELAGGPTRDTQYF. The full variable domain, completed using reference TRBV13 and TRBJ2-3, is AAGVIQSPRHLIKEKRETATLKCYPIPRHDTVYWYQQGPGQDPQFLISFYEKMQSDKGSIPDRFSAQQFSDYHSELNMSSLELGDSALYFCASSLGELAGGPTRDTQYFGPGTRLTVL.

This clonotype appeared a few times. The rearrangement joins TRBV10-3 to TRBJ2-2; D might be TRBD1 (6 bases). Looked up from germline, CDR1 is ENHRY and CDR2 is SYGVKD. Deletions cut 10 bases from V and 1 base from J, with 10 bases between. This CDR3 is 13 amino acids long. The CDR3 nucleotides are TGTGCCACCGGGACACTGAACACCGGGGAGCTGTTTTTT. Translation: CATGTLNTGELFF.

This clonotype turned up a few times. The chain combines TRBV4-3 with TRBJ2-3; 9 bases are shared with TRBD2. Trimming at V came to 1 base and at J to 14 bases, leaving 7 bases not matched to a gene. This CDR3 region has 13 residues. The V gene's germline CDR1 is LGHNA and CDR2 YSLEER. For the CDR3, the DNA is TGCGCCAGCAGCCAAGGGGGCGGGGGGGCCTCGTATTTT. Amino acid sequence: CASSQGGGGASYF.

A word on this clonotype: It may be a read error: a sequence one base away is much more abundant. Because the CDR3 is missing its conserved closing phenylalanine or tryptophan, this is likely a read error. This chain links TRBV20-1 with TRBJ2-5; weak D call: TRBD2 (7 bases). Trimming removed 7 bases from V and 0 bases from J, with 18 bases in between. Germline assignment: CDR1 DFQATT and CDR2 SNEGSKA (reference sequence). CDR3 length equals 15 residues. The CDR3 here is CSVPLRGADQETQYI. CDR3 DNA: TGCAGTGTCCCCTTACGGGGGGCCGACCAAGAGACCCAGTACATC.

This clonotype has more than one count but fewer than ten. As DNA, the CDR3 is TGCAGTGCTCAGCTCCCCAGTAGGATCTCCTACGAGCAGTACTTC. The encoded protein is CSAQLPSRISYEQYF. V is TRBV20-1 and J is TRBJ2-7; no clear D. CDR1 is DFQATT, CDR2 SNEGSKA, per germline (reference sequence). V was shortened by 5 bases and J by 0 bases, with 17 bases between the two germline ends. The CDR3 runs to 15 residues.

The genes are TRBV27 and TRBJ1-6, with D perhaps TRBD1 (5 bases). With 4 bases removed from V and 11 bases from J, the gap between germline ends came to 12 bases. Germline values: CDR1 MNHEY, CDR2 SMNVEV (reference sequence). CDR3 length equals 13 residues. DNA for the CDR3: TGTGCCAGCAGTTGGGTCGGAGGGGCACCCCTCCACTTT. Translating gives CASSWVGGAPLHF.

The chain uses TRBV6-5 and TRBJ2-5; 12 nucleotides match TRBD2. J gave up 5 bases and V 0 bases, and 4 bases lay outside the gene matches. The CDR3 has 16 amino acids. Germline loops: CDR1 MNHEY, CDR2 SVGAGI. CDR3 amino acids: CASSYSMTSGGETQYF. The CDR3 DNA sequence: TGTGCCAGCAGTTACTCGATGACTAGCGGGGGTGAGACCCAGTACTTC.

This chain connects TRBV2 to TRBJ2-5; D possibly matches TRBD1 or TRBD2 (6 bases each). Trimming stripped 0 bases from V and 5 bases from J, with 16 bases between. Germline CDR1 reads SNHLY; CDR2 reads FYNNEI. This CDR3 is 16 amino acids long. The CDR3 loop is CASSEAIRGRSETQYF. The CDR3 bases are TGTGCCAGCAGTGAAGCAATCCGGGGGCGCTCGGAGACCCAGTACTTC.

In its sample, this clonotype was seen many times. The rearrangement uses TRBV5-1 and TRBJ2-7, with D uncertain. V lost 0 bases, J lost 0 bases, and 10 bases lay in between. Per the germline V gene, CDR1 is SGHRS and CDR2 is YFSETQ. The CDR3 has 15 residues. The CDR3 DNA sequence: TGCGCCAGCAGCTTGGGAGGCACCTACTCCTACGAGCAGTACTTC. This sequence encodes CASSLGGTYSYEQYF. The whole variable domain, filled in from reference TRBV5-1 and TRBJ2-7, reads KAGVTQTPRYLIKTRGQQVTLSCSPISGHRSVSWYQQTPGQGLQFLFEYFSETQRNKGNFPGRFSGRQFSNSRSEMNVSTLELGDSALYLCASSLGGTYSYEQYFGPGTRLTVT.

In its sample, this clonotype was seen many times. The V gene is TRBV9, the J gene TRBJ2-5; TRBD2 agrees at 12 bases. The CDR3 contains 14 residues. With 4 bases clipped from V and 4 bases from J, the junction kept 2 bases outside the gene matches. The V gene's germline CDR1 is SGDLS and CDR2 YYNGEE. The CDR3 DNA is TGTGCCAGCAGCCCGGGACTAGCGGGAGAGACCCAGTACTTC. Translating it yields CASSPGLAGETQYF.

The V gene is TRBV2, the J gene TRBJ2-5; no clear D gene. The CDR3 is 15 amino acids. Trimming stripped 1 base from V and 5 bases from J, with 14 bases between. CDR1 and CDR2 (germline): SNHLY, FYNNEI. The CDR3 sequence is CASSEGDTFGETQYF. Written as DNA, the CDR3 is TGTGCCAGCAGTGAAGGTGACACCTTTGGGGAGACCCAGTACTTC.

This clonotype was seen a handful of times. The chain recombines TRBV6-2 or TRBV6-3 with TRBJ2-7, with D hard to call. CDR1 is MNHEY and CDR2 is SVGEGT in the germline V gene. The CDR3 runs 15 residues. Trimming stripped 0 bases from V and 2 bases from J, with 11 bases between. CDR3 residues: CASSYSGSLTYEQYF. The CDR3 coding sequence is TGTGCCAGCAGTTACTCTGGCAGCCTGACCTACGAGCAGTACTTC.

V gene TRBV6-1 combines with J gene TRBJ1-1, with D maybe TRBD1 (5 bases). Germline V lookup: CDR1 MNHNS, CDR2 SASEGT. The CDR3 is made up of 14 amino acids. The germline V and J ends were trimmed by 4 bases and 1 base, with 10 bases remaining between them. For the CDR3, the DNA is TGTGCCAGCAGTGGCGCCACAGGGAACACTGAAGCTTTCTTT. Protein product: CASSGATGNTEAFF.

This clonotype was seen at least ten times. This chain uses TRBV9 with TRBJ2-7; D not certain. V shed 0 bases and J shed 2 bases, with 12 bases lying between them. Germline V gene data show CDR1 as SGDLS and CDR2 as YYNGEE. This CDR3 has 15 residues. The DNA for the CDR3 is TGTGCCAGCAGCGTAGATAGGGCAGGACCCTACGAGCAGTACTTC. It translates to CASSVDRAGPYEQYF.

The chain carries TRBV11-2 and TRBJ1-1; TRBD1 matches 10 bases. Unmatched junction bases numbered 2, after V lost 1 base and J lost 0 bases. Germline CDR1 and CDR2: SGHAT and FQNNGV. CDR3 length: 16 amino acids. CDR3 loop: CASSLGGQGMNTEAFF. The CDR3 nucleotides read TGTGCCAGCAGCTTAGGGGGACAGGGGATGAACACTGAAGCTTTCTTT.

The DNA for the CDR3 is TGCAGTGCTAGAGATTATAGCAATCAGCCCCAGCATTTT. This gives the protein CSARDYSNQPQHF. This chain uses TRBV20-1 with TRBJ1-5; D call uncertain. Per the germline V gene, CDR1 is DFQATT and CDR2 is SNEGSKA (reference sequence). Trimming shortened V by 0 bases and J by 0 bases, and 3 bases separated the two germline ends. This CDR3 has 13 amino acids.

This clonotype was recorded a few times. The chain's CDR3 is CASSLVGNTIYF. The CDR3 DNA is TGTGCCAGCAGTCTGGTAGGAAACACCATATATTTT. This chain uses TRBV12-3 or TRBV12-4 with TRBJ1-3; D ambiguous. V was trimmed by 5 bases and J by 4 bases, leaving 6 bases between them. CDR3 length equals 12 residues.

This chain uses TRBV3-1 with TRBJ2-1, with D possibly being TRBD2 (5 bases). The CDR3 consists of 15 residues. Trimming took off 4 bases at V and 9 bases at J, with 19 bases between the two ends. CDR1 and CDR2 (germline): LGHDT, YNNKEL (reference sequence). CDR3: CASSRSGLGVGEQFF. For the CDR3, the DNA is TGTGCCAGCAGCCGTTCCGGGCTGGGAGTGGGTGAGCAGTTCTTC.

The chain links TRBV9 to TRBJ2-4; 7 positions agree with TRBD2. CDR3 length equals 16 residues. From germline, CDR1 is SGDLS and CDR2 YYNGEE. The ends lost 2 bases at V and 3 bases at J; junction bases unmatched: 8. DNA of the CDR3: TGTGCCAGCAGCGTCGCGGGCGGGGGAGTCAAAAACATTCAGTACTTC. This sequence encodes CASSVAGGGVKNIQYF. The variable domain in full, completed from reference TRBV9 and TRBJ2-4, reads DSGVTQTPKHLITATGQRVTLRCSPRSGDLSVYWYQQSLDQGLQFLIQYYNGEERAKGNILERFSAQQFPDLHSELNLSSLELGDSALYFCASSVAGGGVKNIQYFGAGTRLSVL.

This chain links TRBV6-4 with TRBJ2-2; the D gene is possibly TRBD1 (6 bases). The germline gives CDR1 MRHNA, CDR2 SNTAGT. The CDR3 consists of 16 residues. The germline V and J ends were trimmed by 0 bases and 1 base, with 9 bases remaining between them. The CDR3 loop is CASSDSPGQNTGELFF. In nucleotides, the CDR3 is TGTGCCAGCAGTGACTCTCCGGGACAGAACACCGGGGAGCTGTTTTTT.

V gene TRBV3-1 combines with J gene TRBJ1-1, with D unresolved. The CDR3 is 16 residues long. The V end lost 4 bases, the J end lost 4 bases, and 19 bases lay between the germline ends. From germline, CDR1 is LGHDT and CDR2 YNNKEL (reference sequence). The CDR3 loop is CASSPTLQALGTEAFF. DNA for the CDR3: TGTGCCAGCAGCCCTACACTTCAGGCCCTTGGCACTGAAGCTTTCTTT.

The J gene is TRBJ2-5, the V gene TRBV6-5, with D perhaps matching TRBD1 (6 bases). The CDR3 is made up of 15 amino acids. The germline V and J ends were trimmed by 0 bases and 5 bases, with 13 bases remaining between them. Germline CDR1 MNHEY, CDR2 SVGAGI. The CDR3 reads CASSYSNGGRETQYF. In DNA form, the CDR3 reads TGTGCCAGCAGTTACTCGAATGGGGGCAGGGAGACCCAGTACTTC.

This clonotype has at least ten counts. The CDR3 region is CSVEEGTSGRFTYEQYF. As DNA, the CDR3 is TGCAGCGTTGAAGAGGGGACTAGCGGGAGGTTTACCTACGAGCAGTACTTC. The chain couples TRBV29-1 to TRBJ2-7; 15 nucleotides agree with TRBD2. Unmatched junction bases numbered 5, after V lost 0 bases and J lost 2 bases. The CDR3 has 17 amino acids. Germline V gene sequence: CDR1 SQVTM, CDR2 ANQGSEA.

This clonotype was seen repeatedly, ten times or more. CDR3 nucleotides: TGCAGCGTTGAGGGGGGCAGGCCAAATCAAGAGACCCAGTACTTC. Amino acids: CSVEGGRPNQETQYF. The chain carries TRBV29-1 and TRBJ2-5, with D tentatively TRBD1 or TRBD2 (6 bases each). Trimming took off 3 bases at V and 2 bases at J, with 16 bases between the two ends. Germline CDR1 and CDR2: SQVTM and ANQGSEA. The length of the CDR3 is 15 residues.

This clonotype was picked up a small number of times. The chain combines TRBV3-1 with TRBJ2-5, with 7 bases that match TRBD2. The junction had 6 bases not matched to a gene; V was cut back by 1 base and J by 4 bases. Germline V gene sequence: CDR1 LGHDT, CDR2 YNNKEL (reference sequence). The CDR3 runs to 15 residues. CDR3 coding DNA: TGTGCCAGCAGCCAAGCTGGCGGGAGCTCAGAGACCCAGTACTTC. Amino acid sequence: CASSQAGGSSETQYF.